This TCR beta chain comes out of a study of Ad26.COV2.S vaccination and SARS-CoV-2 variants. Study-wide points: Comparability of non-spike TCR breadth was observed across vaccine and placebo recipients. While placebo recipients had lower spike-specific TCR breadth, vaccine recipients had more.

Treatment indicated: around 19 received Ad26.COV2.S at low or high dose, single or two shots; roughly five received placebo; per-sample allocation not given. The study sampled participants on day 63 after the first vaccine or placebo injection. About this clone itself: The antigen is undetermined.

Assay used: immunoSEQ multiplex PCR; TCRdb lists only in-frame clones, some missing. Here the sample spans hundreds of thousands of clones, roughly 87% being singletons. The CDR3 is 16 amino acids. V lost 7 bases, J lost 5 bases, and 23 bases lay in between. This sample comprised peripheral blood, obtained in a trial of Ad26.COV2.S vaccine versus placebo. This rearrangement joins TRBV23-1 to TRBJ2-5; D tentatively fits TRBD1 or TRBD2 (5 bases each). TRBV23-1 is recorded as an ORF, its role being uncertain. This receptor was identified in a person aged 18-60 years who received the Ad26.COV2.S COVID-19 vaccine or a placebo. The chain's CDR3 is CASTVIPRGQPETQYF. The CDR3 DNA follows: TGCGCCAGCACAGTCATCCCCCGGGGCCAGCCGGAGACCCAGTACTTC.